This T cell receptor beta chain was captured by sequencing in a study of Tregs in tolerant kidney transplant recipients. Broader study findings: Tregs expanded with activated donor B cells seemed most donor-specific.

A remark on this clone: Antigen: not known.

The protocol was immunoSEQ multiplex PCR, while the TCRdb copy is restricted to in-frame clones and leaves out a portion. The sample consists of some 240,000 clones, 84% of them appearing once. Trimming removed 0 bases from V and 1 base from J, with 24 bases in between. The germline V gene encodes CDR1 LGHNA and CDR2 YNFKEQ. CDR3 length: 20 amino acids. V and J are TRBV4-2 and TRBJ1-2, with D possibly TRBD1 on 5 matching bases. Sequenced material: CD4+ T cells from blood. This sequence was found in a human donor in good health. The CDR3 region has the DNA TGTGCCAGCAGCCAAGAAAGCAGTGGGGCGCGGCCCCAATTTAACTATGGCTACACCTTC. It encodes CASSQESSGARPQFNYGYTF.